This TCR beta chain is from a study of CD8+CD57+ T cells in acquired aplastic anemia. Germline CDR1 SGHDN, CDR2 FVKESK. The CDR3 length is 15 residues. Trimming took off 7 bases at V and 6 bases at J, with 19 bases between the two ends. Investigators profiled TCR beta VDJ and CDR3 from genomic DNA template. TCRdb reanalysed the reads using MiXCR and keeps one entry per CDR3 protein. This table has 150,000 to 200,000 distinct CDR3 sequences, under 55% appearing once. This clonotype showed up many times. Patients sequenced had flow cytometry evidence of CD8+CD57+ cell expansion. The sequence derives from a human donor with aplastic anemia. The chain employs TRBV14 and TRBJ2-1; tentatively, D is TRBD2 (5 bases). What was sequenced was sorted CD4+, CD8+, or CD8+CD57+ T cells (not recorded which) from PBMCs. The DNA for the CDR3 is TGTGCCAGCACACCCAACGCTGGGAGCTCCAATGAGCAGTTCTTC. It translates to CASTPNAGSSNEQFF. The full variable domain, in which reference TRBV14 and TRBJ2-1 provide the parts outside the CDR3, is EAGVTQFPSHSVIEKGQTVTLRCDPISGHDNLYWYRRVMGKEIKFLLHFVKESKQDESGMPNNRFLAERTGGTYSTLKVQPAELEDSGVYFCASTPNAGSSNEQFFGPGTRLTVL.